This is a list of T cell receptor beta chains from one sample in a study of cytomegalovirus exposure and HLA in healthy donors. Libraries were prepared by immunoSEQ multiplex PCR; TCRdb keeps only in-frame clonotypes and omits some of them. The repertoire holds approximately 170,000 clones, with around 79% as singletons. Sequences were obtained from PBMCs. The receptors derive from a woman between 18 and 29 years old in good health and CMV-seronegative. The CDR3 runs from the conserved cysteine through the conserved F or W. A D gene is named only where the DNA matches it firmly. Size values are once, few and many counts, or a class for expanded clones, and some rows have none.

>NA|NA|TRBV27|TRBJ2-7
CASSLSQGQISYEQYF
TGTGCCAGCAGTTTATCGCAAGGACAGATCTCCTACGAGCAGTACTTC
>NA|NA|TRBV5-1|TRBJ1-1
CASSLHYGQNTEAFF
TGCGCCAGCAGCTTACACTATGGACAGAACACTGAAGCTTTCTTT
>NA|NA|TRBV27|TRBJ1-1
CASRNTRTENTEAFF
TGTGCCAGCAGAAATACCAGGACAGAGAACACTGAAGCTTTCTTT
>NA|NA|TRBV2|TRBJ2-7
CASIGSVLHEQYF
TGTGCCAGCATCGGGTCAGTTCTCCACGAGCAGTACTTC
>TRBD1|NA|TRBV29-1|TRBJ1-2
CSVRTGHGYTF
TGCAGCGTTAGGACAGGGCATGGCTACACCTTC
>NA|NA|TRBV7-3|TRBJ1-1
CASSYGRLDSTEAFF
TGTGCCAGCAGCTACGGGAGGTTGGATAGCACTGAAGCTTTCTTT
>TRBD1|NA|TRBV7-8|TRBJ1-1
CASSLRGQINTEAFF
TGTGCCAGCAGCCTCCGGGGACAGATTAACACTGAAGCTTTCTTT
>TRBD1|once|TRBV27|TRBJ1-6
CASSLGARFGTGSIPLHF
TGTGCCAGCAGTTTAGGTGCCCGGTTCGGGACAGGTAGCATACCCCTCCACTTT
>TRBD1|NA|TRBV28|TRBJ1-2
CASSLRLVAGGTTYGYTF
TGTGCCAGCAGTTTGCGACTGGTGGCAGGGGGTACCACTTATGGCTACACCTTC
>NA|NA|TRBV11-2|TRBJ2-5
CASSYRDPETQYF
TGTGCCAGCAGCTACAGGGATCCAGAGACCCAGTACTTC
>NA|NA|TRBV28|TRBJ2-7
CASSEGYEQYF
TGTGCCAGCAGTGAGGGATACGAGCAGTACTTC
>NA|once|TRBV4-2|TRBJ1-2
CASSQTEGSNYGYTF
TGTGCCAGCAGCCAAACAGAGGGCAGTAACTATGGCTACACCTTC
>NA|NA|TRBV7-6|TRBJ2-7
CASSPGVAGGPSEQYF
TGTGCCAGCAGCCCCGGTGTTGCAGGTGGCCCCTCCGAGCAGTACTTC
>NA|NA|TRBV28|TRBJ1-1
CASVSSGSGVGKRAFF
TGTGCCAGCGTCTCGAGCGGGTCGGGAGTGGGGAAGCGAGCTTTCTTT
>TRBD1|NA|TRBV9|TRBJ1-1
CASSANRGSVDTEAFF
TGTGCCAGCAGCGCTAACAGGGGGTCTGTGGACACTGAAGCTTTCTTT
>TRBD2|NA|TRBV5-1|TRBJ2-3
CASSNQGTSGSLPDTQYF
TGCGCCAGCAGCAACCAAGGGACTAGCGGGAGTCTACCAGATACGCAGTATTTT
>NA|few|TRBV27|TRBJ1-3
CASRDTNSGNTIYF
TGTGCCAGCAGGGACACCAACTCTGGAAACACCATATATTTT
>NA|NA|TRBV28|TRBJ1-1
CASSFPDSEAFF
TGTGCCAGCAGTTTTCCAGACAGTGAAGCTTTCTTT
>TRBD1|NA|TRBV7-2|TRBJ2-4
CASSSQVGQGGNIQYF
TGTGCCAGCAGCTCTCAAGTGGGACAGGGAGGAAACATTCAGTACTTC
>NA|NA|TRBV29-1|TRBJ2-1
CSVEGLAYNEQFF
TGCAGCGTTGAGGGTTTAGCGTACAATGAGCAGTTCTTC
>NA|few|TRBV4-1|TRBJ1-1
CASSQFPRGNTEAFF
TGCGCCAGCAGCCAGTTCCCCCGGGGGAACACTGAAGCTTTCTTT
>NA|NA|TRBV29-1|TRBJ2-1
CSSSGPNEQFF
TGCAGCTCATCAGGTCCCAATGAGCAGTTCTTC
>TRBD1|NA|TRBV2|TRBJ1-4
CASSEGFSRGREKLFF
TGTGCCAGCAGTGAAGGTTTTAGCAGGGGGCGAGAAAAACTGTTTTTT
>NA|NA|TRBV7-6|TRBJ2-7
CASSHGTLDNEQYF
TGTGCCAGCAGCCACGGGACTCTGGACAACGAGCAGTACTTC